The TCR beta chain described here comes from a study of blood T cell repertoires in COVID-19. On the study more broadly: Donors in the United States, Italy and Spain gave samples during acute or convalescent COVID-19. Sample material is recorded as cDNA or gDNA derived from T cells, B-cell-depleted T cells, or PBMCs.

CDR1 is SGHTS and CDR2 is YDEGEE in the germline V gene. CDR3 length: 15 residues. Trimming removed 2 bases at V and 4 bases at J, with 13 bases between. Authors' analysis steps: Cell counts per sample came from amplifying reference gene primers. Assay: immunoSEQ multiplex PCR; the TCRdb copy retains only in-frame clones and omits some. That table furnishes V, J and clone size, whereas the DNA furnished D and trimming. The profile covers approximately 88,000 clones, with 75% to 85% appearing a single time and 15% to 20% taken by the ten largest. The origin of this receptor is a woman of 80 years or more with acute or convalescent COVID-19. This chain uses TRBV5-8 with TRBJ1-5; D not resolved. The source material was peripheral blood. In DNA, the CDR3 is TGTGCCAGCAGCTTAAGATCTGTCGCGAATCAGCCCCAGCATTTT. Translation: CASSLRSVANQPQHF.